The next 13 T cell receptor beta chains were all read from a single sample in a study of T cell repertoires in cytomegalovirus infection. TCRdb fed the reads into MiXCR, producing one record per CDR3 protein. The data contain 100,000 or so distinct CDR3 sequences, 16% of them singletons. Sequenced sample: PBMCs. The origin of the receptors is a human donor in good health (CMV status not recorded). Some clones in this sample may be carry-over from other donors' samples.

This clonotype was detected ten times or more. The rearrangement joins TRBV7-2 to TRBJ1-1, with TRBD1 identical over 7 bases. Trimming cost V 7 bases and J 7 bases; bases outside gene matches: 9. Germline V CDR1 and CDR2: SGHTA, FQGNSA. The CDR3 spans 13 residues. CDR3 bases: TGTGCCAGCAAATACGACAGGGAGGGTGAAGCTTTCTTT. Its translation is CASKYDREGEAFF.

This chain connects TRBV19 to TRBJ1-1; D perhaps matches TRBD1 (6 bases). Trimming shortened V by 5 bases and J by 1 base, and 14 bases separated the two germline ends. The length of the CDR3 is 15 residues. From germline, CDR1 is LNHDA and CDR2 SQIVND (reference sequence). The CDR3: CASSRQVQKNTEAFF. The CDR3, as DNA: TGTGCCAGTAGTCGACAGGTCCAAAAGAACACTGAAGCTTTCTTT.

The genes are TRBV20-1 and TRBJ1-2; D uncertain. CDR1 is DFQATT and CDR2 is SNEGSKA in the germline V gene (reference sequence). The CDR3 extends over 13 amino acids. V lost 5 bases and J lost 1, with 11 bases in between. The CDR3 spells CSAAGPRNYGYTF. The CDR3 coding sequence is TGCAGTGCTGCCGGGCCCCGTAACTATGGCTACACCTTC.

The chain joins TRBV7-9 to TRBJ2-7; D not certain. This CDR3 has 16 amino acids. CDR1 is SEHNR and CDR2 is FQNEAQ in the germline V gene (reference sequence). V was shortened by 5 bases and J by 5 bases, with 22 bases between the two germline ends. The CDR3 DNA reads as TGTGCCAGCAGCCCCTCACCGCGTAGTGTCGTCGACGAGCAGTACTTC. The encoded protein is CASSPSPRSVVDEQYF.

This clonotype was observed a few times. V gene TRBV30 combines with J gene TRBJ2-5; D gene uncertain. The CDR3 sequence is 15 residues long. Looked up from germline, CDR1 is GTSNPN and CDR2 is SVGIG (reference sequence). Trimming shortened V by 0 bases and J by 0 bases, and 11 bases separated the two germline ends. CDR3 region: CAWSVQPLYQETQYF. The CDR3 DNA follows: TGTGCCTGGAGTGTTCAACCCTTGTACCAAGAGACCCAGTACTTC.

This clonotype occurred many times. The chain recombines TRBV7-2 with TRBJ2-5, with 7 bases aligning to TRBD2. The germline V gene has CDR1 SGHTA and CDR2 FQGNSA. With 3 bases clipped from V and 3 bases from J, the junction kept 4 bases outside the gene matches. This CDR3 contains 14 residues. The CDR3 DNA reads TGTGCCAGCAGCTTCGGGGGGAGTAAAGAGACCCAGTACTTC. Translating it yields CASSFGGSKETQYF.

This clonotype was counted a few times. V gene TRBV11-2 combines with J gene TRBJ2-5, with D possibly being TRBD1 (6 bases). CDR3 length: 15 residues. CDR1 and CDR2 (germline): SGHAT, FQNNGV. Deletions cut 7 bases from V and 4 bases from J, with 19 bases between. CDR3 residues: CASTLGGSLGETQYF. The DNA for the CDR3 is TGTGCCAGCACCCTAGGGGGTTCATTGGGAGAGACCCAGTACTTC.

In this sample, this clonotype turned up a few times. The chain is built from TRBV7-9 and TRBJ2-2; D call uncertain. From germline, CDR1 is SEHNR and CDR2 FQNEAQ (reference sequence). The CDR3 spans 14 residues. Trimming took 5 bases from V and 3 from J, leaving 10 bases between them. The CDR3 DNA reads as TGTGCCAGCAGCCATAGCCGAGACACCGGGGAGCTGTTTTTT. Translating it yields CASSHSRDTGELFF.

For this clonotype: This may be a read error, as it is one base from a much larger clone. The chain joins TRBV20-1 to TRBJ2-7; the D is unclear. The CDR3 loop spans 12 amino acids. Germline V gene lookup returns CDR1 DFQATT and CDR2 SNEGSKA (reference sequence). CDR3 nucleotide sequence: TGCAGCTGCTTGGGGTCCGCTTACGAGCAGTACTTC. It codes for CSCLGSAYEQYF.

The chain joins TRBV14 to TRBJ2-7; maybe TRBD2 (5 bases). The germline V gene encodes CDR1 SGHDN and CDR2 FVKESK. The ends were cut back, 0 bases at V and 6 bases at J, with 18 bases in the middle. This CDR3 is built from 16 residues. In DNA, the CDR3 is TGTGCCAGCAGCCAAGATCTCTGGGCTACCGGAGGCGAGCAGTACTTC. Protein product: CASSQDLWATGGEQYF. Drawing the rest from reference TRBV14 and TRBJ2-7, the complete variable domain is EAGVTQFPSHSVIEKGQTVTLRCDPISGHDNLYWYRRVMGKEIKFLLHFVKESKQDESGMPNNRFLAERTGGTYSTLKVQPAELEDSGVYFCASSQDLWATGGEQYFGPGTRLTVT.

The chain couples TRBV6-5 to TRBJ1-1, with TRBD1 as a possible D gene (6 bases). Germline V CDR1 and CDR2: MNHEY, SVGAGI. Trimming stripped 5 bases from V and 1 base from J, with 11 bases between. The CDR3 has 14 amino acids. The CDR3 sequence is CASSQGLWNTEAFF. The CDR3, as DNA: TGTGCCAGCAGTCAGGGGTTGTGGAACACTGAAGCTTTCTTT.

By share, this clonotype ranks as medium-sized. CDR3 DNA sequence: TGTGCCAGCAGCTTAAAAAGGGGCCTGAACACTGAAGCTTTCTTT. Its protein is CASSLKRGLNTEAFF. V is TRBV7-2 and J is TRBJ1-1, with a tentative D call TRBD1 (5 bases). The CDR3 loop spans 15 amino acids. Trimming left V 2 bases short and J 0 bases short, with 10 bases between. The germline V gene has CDR1 SGHTA and CDR2 FQGNSA.

In this sample, this clonotype turned up many times. The chain joins TRBV7-2 to TRBJ1-2; no clear D gene. Trimming removed 5 bases from V and 2 bases from J, with 6 bases in between. There are 12 residues in the CDR3. CDR1 and CDR2 from the germline V gene are SGHTA and FQGNSA. CDR3 DNA: TGTGCCAGCAGCCCCAGAAACTATGGCTACACCTTC. Its protein is CASSPRNYGYTF.